This entry is about one T cell receptor beta chain. This clonotype was counted between two and nine times. The antigen it binds to is not known. There are no base qualities to consult, and no much larger clone falls within one base. The sample comes from a study of T cells after yellow fever vaccination (dated by TCRdb to about 2019). As for the study more broadly: Libraries from fractions with low cell numbers were prepared with the SMART-Seq v4 Ultra Low Input RNA kit. Bulk TCR alpha and beta repertoires were sequenced longitudinally to track T-cell clones before and after primary and booster YFV17D yellow fever vaccination. Two healthy male donors made up the cohort, one aged 18 to 29 years and the other aged 30 to 40 years. Blood was drawn at multiple timepoints before and after primary and secondary immunization, with bulk PBMC replicates and cell subsets isolated. Paper-wide results and their limitations: Compared with the primary T-cell response, the secondary T-cell response was faster but weaker, reaching its peak on day 5 rather than on day 15. Only two donors were included in the study, so the extent to which the findings can be generalized is limited. A small fraction of clonotypes appeared in both the CD4 and CD8 compartments, likely as a result of convergent recombination. Because abundant contaminating clonotypes from the bulk population could be contained in FACS-sorted repertoires, computational filtering was required. After the booster, most of the clones that had expanded following primary vaccination were detected again (96% of CD4 and around nine tenths of CD8), which suggests that memory was broadly maintained.

Sample treatment or condition, as interpreted from the label and publication: live attenuated yellow fever vaccine strain. PBMCs were isolated from peripheral blood using a standard Ficoll-Paque protocol. CD4 and CD8 T-cell fractions were isolated with Dynabeads CD4 and CD8 positive selection kits. TriZol was used to extract RNA from bulk PBMCs, from CD4 and CD8 fractions, and from dextramer-positive and dextramer-negative fractions. From the germline V gene (reference sequence), CDR1 is MNHEY and CDR2 is SMNVEV. Deletion took 5 bases off V and 8 bases off J, with a span of 18 bases between the germline ends. The CDR3 measures 14 amino acids from cysteine to phenylalanine. The kept DNA is CDR3 alone, 42 bases in frame from the first base. Sequencer: Illumina NovaSeq 6000. TCR cDNA was synthesized by 5'RACE template switching, which introduced a universal primer site and unique molecular identifiers. Priming of cDNA synthesis was performed from both the TCR alpha and TCR beta constant segments. Two PCR steps were used to amplify libraries, with sample barcodes and sequencing adapters being added in the second step. Sequencing of libraries was done on Illumina HiSeq 2500 (2x100 bp) or NovaSeq (2x150 bp). As for the original processing: MIGEC was used to demultiplex reads and collapse the reads into UMI consensus sequences, and MiXCR was used for V(D)J alignment. Vaccine-responding clonotypes were defined with edgeR using replicate PBMC samples, requiring FDR below 0.01 and a log2 fold change above 5 up to day 15. Each bulk clonotype was labeled CD4 or CD8 based on which sequenced repertoire, CD4 or CD8, contained the clonotype at higher abundance. TCRdb reprocessing: public reads trimmed at Q25 with fastp, clones called with MiXCR, in-frame beta chains kept. Every distinct CDR3 protein forms one entry, paired with its most common genes and DNA. None of the V and J calls come from the authors' own analysis; TCRdb made them. The sample profile shows 150,000 to 200,000 distinct CDR3 sequences; roughly a tenth of them were found once. About a third of the sample lies in the top ten.

The sample here was CD8+ T cells sorted from PBMCs, taken 45 days after the yellow fever booster vaccination. The sequence links TRBV27 to TRBJ1-1; the D gene cannot be resolved reliably. The clonotype originates from a man younger than 35 who received the YFV17D yellow fever vaccine. The nucleotide sequence is given as TGTGCCAGCAGTCTCCCGAGCTTTGAGGGAGAAGCTTTCTTT. The resulting protein is CASSLPSFEGEAFF.